The entry below gives a single TCR beta chain sequence along with its context. The data derive from a study of blood T cell repertoires in COVID-19. Seattle patients were enrolled while actively infected and followed longitudinally. The repertoire was sequenced with immunoSEQ multiplex PCR; TCRdb's copy has only in-frame clones and lacks some. The data hold hundreds of thousands of clones, with 90% observed a single time. The junction had 12 bases not matched to a gene; V was cut back by 1 base and J by 8 bases. Germline V gives CDR1 SGHTA, CDR2 FQGNSA. CDR3 length: 17 amino acids. The chain links TRBV7-2 to TRBJ2-1; 9 bases align to TRBD2. This TCR was sampled from a woman aged 35 to 49 with COVID-19, enrolled during active disease. The material sequenced was peripheral blood. The CDR3 nucleotides read TGTGCCAGCAGCTTAGAGGTAGCGGGAGACCCAGGCGATGAGCAGTTCTTC. It translates to CASSLEVAGDPGDEQFF.